The 25 T cell receptor beta chains below come from one sample, sequenced in a study of blood T cell repertoires in COVID-19. Some clones are missing from TCRdb's copy, which holds only in-frame ones; the method was immunoSEQ multiplex PCR. The sample contains some 190,000 clones, roughly 89% of which appear only once. Material: PBMCs or T cells enriched from blood (not recorded which). Receptors were obtained from a woman between 25 and 40 years old who had been exposed to COVID-19.

The chain has TRBV5-1 and TRBJ2-2, with D possibly being TRBD1 (6 bases). The CDR3 consists of 15 residues. Germline V gene sequence: CDR1 SGHRS, CDR2 YFSETQ. Trimming left V 0 bases short and J 0 bases short, with 6 bases between. Here the CDR3 reads CASSLDRANTGELFF. DNA for the CDR3: TGCGCCAGCAGCTTGGACAGGGCGAACACCGGGGAGCTGTTTTTT.

V usage is TRBV9 and J usage is TRBJ2-6; D not certain. Germline CDR1 is SGDLS and CDR2 is YYNGEE. With 4 bases removed from V and 4 bases from J, the gap between germline ends came to 9 bases. This CDR3 has 14 residues. The CDR3 region is CASSHGAGANVLTF. CDR3 coding DNA: TGTGCCAGCAGCCACGGAGCCGGGGCCAACGTCCTGACTTTC.

V usage is TRBV14 and J usage is TRBJ2-3, with D possibly TRBD2 on 7 matching bases. The germline CDR1 and CDR2 sequences are SGHDN and FVKESK. V was pared by 0 bases and J by 3 bases, with 13 bases between. This CDR3 is built from 16 residues. CDR3 sequence reads: CASSQEGGGETDTQYF. The CDR3 coding sequence is TGTGCCAGCAGCCAAGAGGGGGGGGGCGAGACAGATACGCAGTATTTT.

This rearrangement joins TRBV19 to TRBJ1-2; D is unclear. V lost 3 bases to trimming and J lost 2 bases, with 10 bases between them. There are 14 residues in the CDR3. CDR1 is LNHDA, CDR2 SQIVND, per germline (reference sequence). The CDR3 region is CASSILSGNYGYTF. The CDR3 DNA sequence: TGTGCCAGTAGTATCTTGTCAGGCAACTATGGCTACACCTTC.

The chain uses TRBV11-2 and TRBJ1-2, with TRBD1 matching 7 bases. Trimming at V came to 6 bases and at J to 4 bases, leaving 8 bases not matched to a gene. The CDR3 sequence is 14 residues long. Germline-derived CDR1 and CDR2 are SGHAT and FQNNGV. The CDR3 region is CASRPGTAGYGYTF. The CDR3 DNA reads as TGTGCCAGCAGACCCGGGACAGCCGGCTATGGCTACACCTTC.

The chain recombines TRBV24-1 with TRBJ1-2, with 9 bases lining up with TRBD1. CDR3 size: 12 residues. From germline, CDR1 is KGHDR and CDR2 SFDVKD. V was pared by 12 bases and J by 7 bases, with 8 bases of the junction left unmatched. CDR3 DNA: TGTGCCGTCGGACAGGGACAGGGTGGCTACACCTTC. It specifies CAVGQGQGGYTF.

CDR3 nucleotide sequence: TGTGCCCACAGGACAGCGAACACTGAAGCTTTCTTT. This sequence encodes CAHRTANTEAFF. V and J are TRBV6-5 and TRBJ1-1, with D possibly being TRBD1 (6 bases). The CDR3 consists of 12 residues. Germline V gene sequence: CDR1 MNHEY, CDR2 SVGAGI. With 11 bases removed from V and 1 base from J, the gap between germline ends came to 11 bases.

The chain employs TRBV6-5 and TRBJ1-2; D may be TRBD1 (5 bases). From germline, CDR1 is MNHEY and CDR2 SVGAGI. This CDR3 is 10 amino acids long. CDR3 DNA: TGTGCGGCAGGGAACTATGGCTACACCTTC. Its translation is CAAGNYGYTF.

This chain connects TRBV7-6 to TRBJ1-2; possibly TRBD1 for D (5 bases). The germline V and J ends were trimmed by 5 bases and 6 bases, with 16 bases remaining between them. This CDR3 has 14 residues. CDR1 and CDR2 (germline): SGHVS, FNYEAQ. In DNA, the CDR3 is TGTGCCAGCAGCGCTGGATCGGGGGTAGATGGCTACACCTTC. Translation gives CASSAGSGVDGYTF.

The rearrangement joins TRBV7-9 to TRBJ2-5; the match to TRBD2 covers 12 bases. Unmatched junction bases numbered 2, after V lost 5 bases and J lost 1 base. Germline assignment: CDR1 SEHNR and CDR2 FQNEAQ (reference sequence). The CDR3 covers 15 residues. For the CDR3, the DNA is TGTGCCAGCAGCCTGACTAGCGGGGGCCAAGAGACCCAGTACTTC. It specifies CASSLTSGGQETQYF.

The chain recombines TRBV27 with TRBJ2-7, with D possibly matching TRBD2 (6 bases). The V and J ends lost 2 bases and 5 bases respectively, with 16 bases between them. The CDR3 consists of 15 residues. CDR1 is MNHEY, CDR2 SMNVEV, per germline (reference sequence). Written as DNA, the CDR3 is TGTGCCAGCAGTTTAGCGTACGGGAGTGGAAACGAGCAGTACTTC. This codes for CASSLAYGSGNEQYF.

The gene calls are TRBV27 and TRBJ2-7; no firm D call. This CDR3 is built from 13 residues. V was shortened by 10 bases and J by 0 bases, with 13 bases between the two germline ends. Germline V gene lookup returns CDR1 MNHEY and CDR2 SMNVEV (reference sequence). DNA of the CDR3: TGTGCCACGAGCTTAACGGGCTCCTACGAGCAGTACTTC. Encoded protein: CATSLTGSYEQYF.

V and J are TRBV29-1 and TRBJ1-1; 8 nucleotides align to TRBD1. Per the germline V gene, CDR1 is SQVTM and CDR2 is ANQGSEA. The junction had 7 bases not matched to a gene; V was cut back by 4 bases and J by 6 bases. The CDR3 has 13 residues. The CDR3 DNA reads as TGCAGCGTTGCTATGAGACAGGGGCCTGAAGCTTTCTTT. Protein sequence: CSVAMRQGPEAFF.

For this clone: At one boundary the junction diverges from the germline segment, which might be a read error. The CDR3 bases are TGTGCCAGCAGCGAAGGGACAGTCCCTATGAACACTGAAGCTTTCTTT. Translation gives CASSEGTVPMNTEAFF. This chain links TRBV6-1 with TRBJ1-1, with TRBD1 matching over 7 bases. Germline V gene data show CDR1 as MNHNS and CDR2 as SASEGT. This CDR3 comprises 16 residues.

The chain recombines TRBV6-5 with TRBJ1-2; 7 bases are shared with TRBD1. The CDR3 is 16 residues long. Germline CDR1 reads MNHEY; CDR2 reads SVGAGI. V shed 2 bases and J 1 base; nucleotides not matched to a gene: 7. CDR3 bases: TGTGCCAGCAGTTACCGGACAGGCTTACATAACTATGGCTACACCTTC. Its translation: CASSYRTGLHNYGYTF.

To note about this clone: This same CDR3 is encoded by further DNA sequences in the sample. The V and J genes are TRBV9 and TRBJ1-1, with a tentative D call TRBD1 (5 bases). Germline values: CDR1 SGDLS, CDR2 YYNGEE. There are 13 residues in the CDR3. Trimming took off 2 bases at V and 1 base at J, with 6 bases between the two ends. The CDR3 protein is CASSVQGNTEAFF. CDR3 coding DNA: TGTGCCAGCAGCGTTCAGGGGAACACTGAAGCTTTCTTT.

The sample holds one count of this clone. This chain uses TRBV10-3 with TRBJ1-2; a possible D gene is TRBD1 (6 bases). Germline CDR1 is ENHRY and CDR2 is SYGVKD. The length of the CDR3 is 13 residues. The ends were cut back, 6 bases at V and 5 bases at J, with 13 bases in the middle. The CDR3 loop is CAISRQEDYGYTF. CDR3 nucleotide sequence: TGTGCCATCAGCCGACAGGAGGATTATGGCTACACCTTC.

The rearrangement joins TRBV19 to TRBJ1-5; maybe TRBD1 (5 bases). There are 13 residues in the CDR3. Germline values: CDR1 LNHDA, CDR2 SQIVND (reference sequence). V dropped 9 bases and J dropped 7 bases, with 16 bases sitting between them. As DNA, the CDR3 is TGTGCCAGCGCCCTAGCGGGGGACCAGCCCCAGCATTTT. Amino acid sequence: CASALAGDQPQHF.

The chain joins TRBV28 to TRBJ2-7; 8 nucleotides align to TRBD1. The CDR3 extends over 15 amino acids. After removal of 5 bases from V and 5 bases from J, the junction contained 11 bases not matched to a gene. In germline, CDR1 is MDHEN, CDR2 SYDVKM. CDR3 coding DNA: TGTGCCAGCAGTACGACCGGACAGGGTAACCACGAGCAGTACTTC. It is translated as CASSTTGQGNHEQYF.

The chain uses TRBV2 and TRBJ1-1; D may be TRBD1 (5 bases). This CDR3 region has 11 residues. Germline-derived CDR1 and CDR2 are SNHLY and FYNNEI. V gave up 6 bases and J gave up 6 bases, with 8 bases separating them. CDR3 DNA sequence: TGTGCCAGCAGGGTGACAGCTGAAGCTTTCTTT. Encoded protein: CASRVTAEAFF. The full variable domain, completed using reference TRBV2 and TRBJ1-1, is EPEVTQTPSHQVTQMGQEVILRCVPISNHLYFYWYRQILGQKVEFLVSFYNNEISEKSEIFDDQFSVERPDGSNFTLKIRSTKLEDSAMYFCASRVTAEAFFGQGTRLTVV.

The J gene is TRBJ1-5, the V gene TRBV5-1; D perhaps matches TRBD1 (6 bases). Trimming removed 10 bases from V and 6 bases from J, with 23 bases in between. The CDR3 is 15 amino acids. Germline assignment: CDR1 SGHRS and CDR2 YFSETQ. Here the CDR3 DNA reads TGCGCCTCCTCACGGGCAGGGGACGGAGGTCAGCCCCAGCATTTT. As protein: CASSRAGDGGQPQHF.

The rearrangement uses TRBV7-2 and TRBJ2-5, with D unclear. The V gene's germline CDR1 is SGHTA and CDR2 FQGNSA. There are 12 residues in the CDR3. Trimming stripped 5 bases from V and 5 bases from J, with 9 bases between. CDR3 nucleotide sequence: TGTGCCAGCAGCGCTAGTATGGAGACCCAGTACTTC. Residues: CASSASMETQYF. Full variable domain (missing parts from reference TRBV7-2 and TRBJ2-5): GAGVSQSPSNKVTEKGKDVELRCDPISGHTALYWYRQSLGQGLEFLIYFQGNSAPDKSGLPSDRFSAERTGGSVSTLTIQRTQQEDSAVYLCASSASMETQYFGPGTRLLVL.

This chain links TRBV6-2 or TRBV6-3 with TRBJ1-5; a weak D match, TRBD1 (5 bases). V shed 6 bases and J shed 0 bases, with 12 bases lying between them. Germline CDR1 MNHEY, CDR2 SVGEGT. The CDR3 is made up of 15 amino acids. CDR3 bases: TGTGCCAGCAGCCAGGACACGTATAGCAATCAGCCCCAGCATTTT. As protein: CASSQDTYSNQPQHF.

Here the CDR3 DNA reads TGTGCCAGCTCCCCTGGGGGGAGACAGCCCCAGCATTTT. This sequence encodes CASSPGGRQPQHF. The J gene is TRBJ1-5, the V gene TRBV5-4; D perhaps matches TRBD1 (5 bases). CDR3 length: 13 amino acids. Per germline, CDR1 SGHNT and CDR2 YYREEE (reference sequence). V dropped 7 bases and J dropped 7 bases, with 15 bases sitting between them.

The chain is built from TRBV5-1 and TRBJ2-4; TRBD1 aligns across 7 bases. CDR1 and CDR2 (germline): SGHRS, YFSETQ. The V and J ends lost 0 bases and 1 base, in that order; junction bases with no gene match: 4. The length of the CDR3 is 16 residues. The CDR3 spells CASSLATGAAKNIQYF. In DNA form, the CDR3 reads TGCGCCAGCAGCTTGGCCACAGGGGCGGCCAAAAACATTCAGTACTTC.